These 16 T cell receptor beta chains were all obtained from the same sample, sequenced in a study of CD8+CD57+ T cells in acquired aplastic anemia. Genomic DNA, serving as template, underwent TCR beta VDJ and CDR3 profiling. From the reads, TCRdb called clonotypes with MiXCR, one entry per CDR3 protein. The sample records about 160,000 distinct CDR3 sequences, 35% to 55% being singletons. The sequenced sample was sorted CD4+, CD8+, or CD8+CD57+ T cells (not recorded which) from PBMCs. All receptors derive from a human donor in good health.

In this sample, this clonotype turned up many times. This sequence joins TRBV12-3 or TRBV12-4 and TRBJ2-7; TRBD1 agrees at 7 bases. V dropped 6 bases and J dropped 1; count of bases not matched to a gene: 3. This CDR3 is built from 13 residues. Here the CDR3 DNA reads TGTGCCAGCAGAAGGACAGGTTCCTACGAGCAGTACTTC. This codes for CASRRTGSYEQYF.

This clonotype was recorded at least ten times. The gene calls are TRBV19 and TRBJ1-2, with a weak D call TRBD1 (6 bases). There are 15 residues in the CDR3. The germline gives CDR1 LNHDA, CDR2 SQIVND (reference sequence). The V gene lost 7 bases and the J gene lost 4 bases, with 19 bases spanning the gap. In DNA, the CDR3 is TGTGCCAGTACCCCGAGGGGGGGAGGGGGCTATGGCTACACCTTC. Its protein is CASTPRGGGGYGYTF. Variable domain in full (rest from reference TRBV19 and TRBJ1-2): DGGITQSPKYLFRKEGQNVTLSCEQNLNHDAMYWYRQDPGQGLRLIYYSQIVNDFQKGDIAEGYSVSREKKESFPLTVTSAQKNPTAFYLCASTPRGGGGYGYTFGSGTRLTVV.

CDR3 residues: CASSPIPSQETQHF. DNA of the CDR3: TGTGCCAGCTCACCAATACCCTCGCAAGAGACCCAGCATTTT. The chain uses TRBV18 and TRBJ1-5; D unresolved. Germline CDR1 is KGHSH and CDR2 is LQKENI. The CDR3 extends over 14 amino acids. Trimming cost V 2 bases and J 11 bases, with 16 bases left between them.

This clonotype was detected ten times or more. The chain carries TRBV2 and TRBJ1-5, with 8 bases that match TRBD1. This CDR3 is 15 amino acids long. The germline gives CDR1 SNHLY, CDR2 FYNNEI. After removal of 3 bases from V and 0 bases from J, the junction contained 1 base not matched to a gene. CDR3 in DNA: TGTGCCAGCAGTGACAGGGGGCTTAGCAATCAGCCCCAGCATTTT. Translation: CASSDRGLSNQPQHF. Supplemented by reference TRBV2 and TRBJ1-5, the full variable domain reads EPEVTQTPSHQVTQMGQEVILRCVPISNHLYFYWYRQILGQKVEFLVSFYNNEISEKSEIFDDQFSVERPDGSNFTLKIRSTKLEDSAMYFCASSDRGLSNQPQHFGDGTRLSIL.

Many counts were recorded for this clonotype. The V call is TRBV20-1, the J call TRBJ2-5; no reliable D call. CDR1 and CDR2 from the germline V gene are DFQATT and SNEGSKA (reference sequence). The length of the CDR3 is 12 residues. The CDR3, as DNA: TGCAGCTCTACTCCTAACTTGGAGACCCAGTACTTC. Encoded protein: CSSTPNLETQYF.

This chain joins TRBV29-1 and TRBJ1-1; D is unresolved. Looked up from germline, CDR1 is SQVTM and CDR2 is ANQGSEA. The CDR3 consists of 12 residues. Trimming removed 4 bases from V and 4 bases from J, with 10 bases in between. In nucleotides, the CDR3 is TGCAGCGTTGTTTTGACAATCACTGAAGCTTTCTTT. It encodes CSVVLTITEAFF. Full variable domain (remainder filled in from reference TRBV29-1 and TRBJ1-1): SAVISQKPSRDICQRGTSLTIQCQVDSQVTMMFWYRQQPGQSLTLIATANQGSEATYESGFVIDKFPISRPNLTFSTLTVSNMSPEDSSIYLCSVVLTITEAFFGQGTRLTVV.

The chain is built from TRBV29-1 and TRBJ2-7; tentatively, D is TRBD2 (5 bases). The CDR3 is made up of 12 amino acids. Trimming cost V 4 bases and J 3 bases, with 10 bases left between them. Looked up from germline, CDR1 is SQVTM and CDR2 is ANQGSEA. The CDR3 reads CSVVEDVYEQYF. The CDR3 DNA follows: TGCAGCGTTGTGGAGGACGTCTACGAGCAGTACTTC.

This chain connects TRBV4-2 to TRBJ1-1; D gene unclear. The CDR3 sequence is 13 residues long. CDR1 is LGHNA and CDR2 is YNFKEQ in the germline V gene. V dropped 1 base and J dropped 6 bases, with 9 bases sitting between them. The CDR3 DNA is TGTGCCAGCAGCCAAGCCTCGGTGTCTGAAGCTTTCTTT. It codes for CASSQASVSEAFF.

This clonotype appeared a few times. The chain has TRBV18 and TRBJ1-1; 9 positions match TRBD1. CDR3 size: 16 residues. V gave up 5 bases and J gave up 5 bases; unmatched junction bases: 12. Germline V gene lookup returns CDR1 KGHSH and CDR2 LQKENI. This chain's CDR3 is CASSAGQGLGWTEAFF. The CDR3, as DNA: TGTGCCAGCTCAGCGGGACAGGGATTGGGGTGGACTGAAGCTTTCTTT.

This chain joins TRBV18 and TRBJ2-3; D unresolved. Per germline, CDR1 KGHSH and CDR2 LQKENI. This CDR3 is 14 amino acids long. V lost 2 bases and J lost 8, with 14 bases in between. CDR3 loop: CASSPSGVVGTQYF. The CDR3 bases are TGTGCCAGCTCACCAAGTGGGGTGGTCGGTACGCAGTATTTT.

This clonotype occurred a few times. The V call is TRBV15, the J call TRBJ2-7; 12 bases match TRBD1. Germline assignment: CDR1 LNHNV and CDR2 YYDKDF (reference sequence). The CDR3 contains 16 residues. V was clipped by 5 bases and J by 9 bases; unmatched bases: 14. The CDR3 nucleotides read TGTGCCACCAGCCCAAGTGGGGGACAGGGGGCCCGGGGGCAGTACTTC. Translating it yields CATSPSGGQGARGQYF.

The count of this clonotype is one. The CDR3 here is CASSVDSGDPTPEAFF. CDR3 nucleotides: TGTGCCAGCAGCGTAGATTCAGGGGACCCTACTCCTGAAGCTTTCTTT. V gene TRBV9 combines with J gene TRBJ1-1; a weak D match, TRBD1 (6 bases). The V gene lost 0 bases and the J gene lost 6 bases, with 18 bases spanning the gap. The CDR3 is made up of 16 amino acids. Germline CDR1 is SGDLS and CDR2 is YYNGEE.

There are many counts of this clonotype. This chain joins TRBV7-3 and TRBJ2-1; TRBD2 agrees at 11 bases. From germline, CDR1 is SGHTA and CDR2 FQGTGA. Trimming at V came to 5 bases and at J to 15 bases, leaving 15 bases not matched to a gene. The CDR3 loop spans 15 amino acids. CDR3 residues: CASSPRVAGGRSLFF. DNA of the CDR3: TGTGCCAGCAGCCCCCGGGTAGCGGGGGGGCGGAGCTTGTTCTTC.

This clonotype has ten or more counts. CDR3 DNA sequence: TGCAGTGCAAAGGACAGTAGCTCCTATAATTCACCCCTCCACTTT. It codes for CSAKDSSSYNSPLHF. The chain is built from TRBV20-1 and TRBJ1-6, with TRBD1 as a possible D gene (6 bases). Germline CDR1 DFQATT, CDR2 SNEGSKA (reference sequence). Trimming shortened V by 6 bases and J by 0 bases, and 12 bases separated the two germline ends. The CDR3 has 15 residues.

This clonotype has ten or more counts. This rearrangement joins TRBV29-1 to TRBJ1-5, with D perhaps TRBD1 (6 bases). Germline V gives CDR1 SQVTM, CDR2 ANQGSEA. The germline V and J ends were trimmed by 0 bases and 5 bases, with 8 bases remaining between them. The CDR3 is made up of 13 amino acids. The CDR3 protein is CSVEEDRYQPQHF. CDR3 in DNA: TGCAGCGTTGAAGAAGACAGGTATCAGCCCCAGCATTTT.

Only one count was recorded for this clonotype. The rearrangement uses TRBV9 and TRBJ2-3, with 8 bases aligning to TRBD1. This CDR3 has 15 amino acids. V dropped 1 base and J dropped 6; count of bases not matched to a gene: 7. CDR1 is SGDLS, CDR2 YYNGEE, per germline. CDR3 loop: CASSVQGAPSDTQYF. The DNA for the CDR3 is TGTGCCAGCAGCGTACAGGGGGCGCCATCCGATACGCAGTATTTT.